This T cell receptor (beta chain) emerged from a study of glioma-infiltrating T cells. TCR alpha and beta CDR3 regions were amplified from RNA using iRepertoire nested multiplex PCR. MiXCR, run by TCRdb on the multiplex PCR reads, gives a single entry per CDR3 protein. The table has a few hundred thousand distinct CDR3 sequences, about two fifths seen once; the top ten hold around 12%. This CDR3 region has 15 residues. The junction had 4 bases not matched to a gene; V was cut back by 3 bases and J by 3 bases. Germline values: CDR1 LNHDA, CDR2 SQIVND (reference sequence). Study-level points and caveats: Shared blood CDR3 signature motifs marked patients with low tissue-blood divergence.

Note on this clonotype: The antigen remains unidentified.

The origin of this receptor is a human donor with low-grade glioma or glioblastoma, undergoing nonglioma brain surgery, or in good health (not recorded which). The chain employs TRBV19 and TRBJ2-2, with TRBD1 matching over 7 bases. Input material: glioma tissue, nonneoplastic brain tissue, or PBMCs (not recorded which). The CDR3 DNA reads TGTGCCAGTAGTATCAACAGGGGAGACACCGGGGAGCTGTTTTTT. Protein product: CASSINRGDTGELFF. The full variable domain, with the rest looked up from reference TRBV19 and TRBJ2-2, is DGGITQSPKYLFRKEGQNVTLSCEQNLNHDAMYWYRQDPGQGLRLIYYSQIVNDFQKGDIAEGYSVSREKKESFPLTVTSAQKNPTAFYLCASSINRGDTGELFFGEGSRLTVL.